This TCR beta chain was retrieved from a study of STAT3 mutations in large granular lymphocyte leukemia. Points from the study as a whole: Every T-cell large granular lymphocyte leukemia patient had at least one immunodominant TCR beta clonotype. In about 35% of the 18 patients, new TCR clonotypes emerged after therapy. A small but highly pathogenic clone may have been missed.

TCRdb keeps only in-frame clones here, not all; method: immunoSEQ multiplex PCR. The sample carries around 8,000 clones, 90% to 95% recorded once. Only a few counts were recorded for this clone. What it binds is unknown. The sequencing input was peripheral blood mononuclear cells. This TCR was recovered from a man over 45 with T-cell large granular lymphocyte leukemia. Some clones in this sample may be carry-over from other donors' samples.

The DNA for the CDR3 is TGTGCCAGCAGTTTTTGGGCTAGCGGAACCTACGAGCAGTACTTC. Its translation is CASSFWASGTYEQYF. The chain joins TRBV27 to TRBJ2-7; 7 bases agree with TRBD2. Germline CDR1 and CDR2: MNHEY and SMNVEV (reference sequence). V dropped 3 bases and J dropped 2; count of bases not matched to a gene: 7. This CDR3 contains 15 residues.